This entry is about one T cell receptor (beta chain). Its antigen is not known. V shed 5 bases and J shed 4 bases, with 11 bases lying between them. The CDR3 loop spans 13 amino acids. This record belongs to a study of T cell repertoires in aging, cancer and after chemotherapy. Study results and caveats: In cancer patients, declining TCR diversity with age involved lost richness and lost evenness.

A mixed TRB-A/B primer pool amplified rearranged TRB by multiplex touch-down PCR. Using its own MiXCR run on the multiplex PCR reads, TCRdb lists one record per CDR3 protein. The table lists thousands of distinct CDR3 sequences, under 30% of them singletons. TCR beta rearrangements were amplified from peripheral blood genomic DNA. This TCR derives from a human donor with a solid tumor. The V and J genes are TRBV12-3 or TRBV12-4 and TRBJ1-1, with TRBD1 as a possible D gene (5 bases). Sequenced: blood. Here the CDR3 reads CASSQRGLTEAFF. DNA for the CDR3: TGTGCCAGCAGTCAAAGGGGCCTCACTGAAGCTTTCTTT.